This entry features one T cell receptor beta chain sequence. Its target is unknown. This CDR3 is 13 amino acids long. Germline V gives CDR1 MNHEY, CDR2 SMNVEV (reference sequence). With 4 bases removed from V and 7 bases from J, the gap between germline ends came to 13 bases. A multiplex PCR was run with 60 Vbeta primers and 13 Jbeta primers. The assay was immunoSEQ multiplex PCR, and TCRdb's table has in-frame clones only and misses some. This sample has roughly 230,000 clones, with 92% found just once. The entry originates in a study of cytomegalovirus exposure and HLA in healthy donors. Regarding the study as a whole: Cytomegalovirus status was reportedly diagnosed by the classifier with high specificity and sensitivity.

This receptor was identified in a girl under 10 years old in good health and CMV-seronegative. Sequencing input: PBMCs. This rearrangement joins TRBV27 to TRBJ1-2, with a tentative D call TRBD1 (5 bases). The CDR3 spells CASSSHPGGGYTF. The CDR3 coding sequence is TGTGCCAGCAGTTCCCACCCGGGGGGTGGCTACACCTTC.